Below are 2 T cell receptor beta chains sequenced from a single sample in a study of graft-versus-host responses after intestinal transplantation. Their antigens are not known. Only in-frame clones appear in the TCRdb table, and some are missing; sequencing was by immunoSEQ multiplex PCR. Found here are 85,000 to 100,000 clones, roughly 92% of them singletons; the top ten hold over 0.15%. The input for sequencing was unstimulated CD4+ T cells sorted from spleen or lymph node cells, taken before intestinal transplant. The receptor set was obtained from a human donor who received an intestinal transplant.

The genes are TRBV7-2 and TRBJ2-7; 11 bases line up with TRBD2. The CDR3 consists of 14 residues. J lost 12 bases, V lost 3 bases, and 10 bases had no gene match. Germline lookup yields CDR1 SGHTA and CDR2 FQGNSA. In nucleotides, the CDR3 is TGTGCCAGCAGCTTCGGCCTAGCGGGGGGCTATGTGTACTTC. Its protein is CASSFGLAGGYVYF.

For this clone: The sample has other DNA sequences that encode this CDR3 too. J is TRBJ2-7 and V is TRBV5-1; 9 bases line up with TRBD2. J gave up 3 bases and V 2 bases, and 3 bases lay outside the gene matches. This CDR3 comprises 14 residues. Germline CDR1 and CDR2: SGHRS and YFSETQ. The DNA for the CDR3 is TGCGCCAGCAGCTTTAGCGGGAGTAGCTACGAGCAGTACTTC. This codes for CASSFSGSSYEQYF.